The T cell receptor (beta chain) described here comes from a study of cytomegalovirus exposure and HLA in healthy donors. Findings and limits, study-wide: Most likely, a cluster of highly shared sequence variants arose as a sequencing artifact.

Points on this clone: Antigen specificity is unknown.

V lost 5 bases to trimming and J lost 0 bases; unmatched junction nucleotides: 7. The CDR3 has 16 amino acids. CDR1 is KGHSH and CDR2 is LQKENI in the germline V gene. The PCR employed 60 Vbeta primers together with 13 Jbeta primers. Method: immunoSEQ multiplex PCR; TCRdb's copy keeps in-frame clones and lacks some. Altogether some 180,000 clones are present, around four fifths being singletons, with the ten largest covering around 1.9%. Input material: PBMCs. This receptor was identified in a woman in her twenties or thirties in good health and CMV-seronegative. The chain is built from TRBV18 and TRBJ1-2; TRBD1 aligns across 9 bases. The CDR3 bases are TGTGCCAGCTCATTCGGACAGGGGCTTGCTAACTATGGCTACACCTTC. This translates into CASSFGQGLANYGYTF.